This TCR beta chain was sequenced in a study of blood T cell repertoires in COVID-19. Study in general: The samples span acute and convalescent COVID-19 from the United States, Italy and Spain. From T cells, B-cell-depleted T cells, or PBMCs came the material, which was cDNA or gDNA.

Authors' data handling: Amplification of reference gene primers provided the estimated nucleated cell counts. Generated by immunoSEQ multiplex PCR, the TCRdb table keeps only in-frame clones and is missing some. The DNA was the basis for D and trimming; V, J and clone size are from that table. This table has about 120,000 clones, around three quarters appearing once. CDR1 and CDR2 (germline): SGHRS, YFSETQ. Unmatched junction bases numbered 4, after V lost 4 bases and J lost 1 base. The CDR3 length is 14 residues. The clonotype was recovered from a woman of 80 years or more with acute or convalescent COVID-19. The chain is built from TRBV5-1 and TRBJ2-5, with TRBD2 matching 7 bases. Sequencing input: peripheral blood. The CDR3, as DNA: TGCGCCAGCAGCCTGCCGGGGGGCCAAGAGACCCAGTACTTC. Translation gives CASSLPGGQETQYF.